This T cell receptor (beta chain) was retrieved from a study of shared clonotypes between healthy human individuals. Background on the study: The study used three CD4 naive, three CD4 memory, two CD8 naive and one CD8 memory plate per donor. Findings and caveats of the study: Clonotypes shared by all four donors outscored non-shared clonotypes in generation probability.

It was into CD45RA+ naive and CD45RA-negative memory subsets that the CD4+ cells were split. The CDR3 covers 14 residues. CDR1 MNHEY and CDR2 SVGAGI come from the germline V gene. Trimming took 8 bases from V and 4 from J, leaving 17 bases between them. The authors loaded roughly 180 ng DNA, 25,000 to 30,000 T cell genomes, into sorted-subset replicate PCRs. Sequencing was performed with immunoSEQ multiplex PCR; in TCRdb, only in-frame clones are kept and a portion is missing. The table shows some 2,500,000 clones, with roughly 90% occurring only once. Regarding this clone: Its target is unknown.

Sequenced sample: naive CD4+ T cells from PBMCs. Documented subset: CD45RA+ positively selected. The clonotype was recovered from a man aged 18 to 30 in good health. Some clones in this sample may be carry-over from other donors' samples. This sequence joins TRBV6-5 and TRBJ2-5; maybe TRBD1 (6 bases). DNA for the CDR3: TGTGCCAGCCGTGGGACAAGAGGGGGAGAGACCCAGTACTTC. This encodes CASRGTRGGETQYF.